One and the same sample provided the 5 T cell receptor beta chains below, sequenced in a study of OX40 agonist ivuxolimab in advanced cancers. Method: immunoSEQ multiplex PCR; TCRdb's copy keeps in-frame clones and lacks some. The sample has about 73,000 clones; about 92% are singletons. The sample was CD4+ or CD8+ T cells sorted from blood, taken in a trial of the OX40 agonist ivuxolimab. These TCRs come from an adult with an advanced solid tumor such as melanoma, head and neck, liver or kidney cancer.

The chain joins TRBV7-8 to TRBJ1-2; D gene unclear. The germline gives CDR1 SGHVS, CDR2 FQNEAQ. Trimming took off 5 bases at V and 8 bases at J, with 24 bases between the two ends. The CDR3 consists of 16 residues. The CDR3, as DNA: TGTGCCAGCAGCCATCCTAACGGGCTCCTCTTCGAGGGCTACACCTTC. It translates to CASSHPNGLLFEGYTF.

This chain uses TRBV5-6 with TRBJ2-7; no reliable D call. Germline V lookup: CDR1 SGHDT, CDR2 YYEEEE. Trimming took 0 bases from V and 3 from J, leaving 7 bases between them. The length of the CDR3 is 13 residues. The CDR3: CASSLGADYEQYF. The CDR3 bases are TGTGCCAGCAGCTTGGGGGCAGACTACGAGCAGTACTTC.

This rearrangement joins TRBV7-9 to TRBJ1-4; D uncertain. Trimming left V 2 bases short and J 4 bases short, with 11 bases between. CDR1 and CDR2 (germline): SEHNR, FQNEAQ (reference sequence). The CDR3 is made up of 15 amino acids. In DNA form, the CDR3 reads TGTGCCAGCAGCTTACCCCGTCGCCTTAATGAAAAACTGTTTTTT. This sequence encodes CASSLPRRLNEKLFF.

The CDR3 protein is CASSQAGSGFVELFF. In nucleotides, the CDR3 is TGTGCCAGCAGCCAGGCCGGTAGCGGGTTTGTAGAGCTGTTTTTT. This sequence joins TRBV11-2 and TRBJ2-2, with 7 bases lining up with TRBD2. V shed 5 bases and J 11 bases; nucleotides not matched to a gene: 14. In germline, CDR1 is SGHAT, CDR2 FQNNGV. This CDR3 has 15 residues.

A word on this clone: Other DNA sequences from this sample encode an identical CDR3 as well. The gene calls are TRBV5-1 and TRBJ2-6, with D uncertain. V was clipped by 0 bases and J by 0 bases, with 4 bases between them. The germline gives CDR1 SGHRS, CDR2 YFSETQ. The length of the CDR3 is 15 residues. CDR3 sequence reads: CASSLVGSGANVLTF. The CDR3 bases are TGCGCCAGCAGCTTGGTGGGCTCTGGGGCCAACGTCCTGACTTTC.